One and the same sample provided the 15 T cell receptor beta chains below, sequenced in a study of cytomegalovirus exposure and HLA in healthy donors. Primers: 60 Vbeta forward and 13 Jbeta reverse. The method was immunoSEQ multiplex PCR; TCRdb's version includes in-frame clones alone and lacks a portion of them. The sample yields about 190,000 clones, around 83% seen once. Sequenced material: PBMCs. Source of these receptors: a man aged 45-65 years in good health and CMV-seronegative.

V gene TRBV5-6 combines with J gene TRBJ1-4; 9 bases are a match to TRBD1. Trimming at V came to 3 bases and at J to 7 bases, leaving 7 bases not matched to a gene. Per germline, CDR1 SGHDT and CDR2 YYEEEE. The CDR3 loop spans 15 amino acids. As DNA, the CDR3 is TGTGCCAGCAGCTCGACAGGGGGGACGTCTGAAAAACTGTTTTTT. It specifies CASSSTGGTSEKLFF.

The CDR3 DNA reads as TGTGCCAGCAGCCGACAGGGCTCACCCCTCCACTTT. Residues: CASSRQGSPLHF. The chain carries TRBV5-6 and TRBJ1-6; 7 bases match TRBD1. This CDR3 comprises 12 residues. Per the germline V gene, CDR1 is SGHDT and CDR2 is YYEEEE. The trim removed 4 bases at V and 10 bases at J, leaving 2 bases unmatched.

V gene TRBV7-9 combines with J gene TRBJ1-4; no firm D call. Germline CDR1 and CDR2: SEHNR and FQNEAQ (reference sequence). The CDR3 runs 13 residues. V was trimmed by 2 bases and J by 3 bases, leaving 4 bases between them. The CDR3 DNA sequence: TGTGCCAGCAGCTTAAGCGCTAATGAAAAACTGTTTTTT. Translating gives CASSLSANEKLFF.

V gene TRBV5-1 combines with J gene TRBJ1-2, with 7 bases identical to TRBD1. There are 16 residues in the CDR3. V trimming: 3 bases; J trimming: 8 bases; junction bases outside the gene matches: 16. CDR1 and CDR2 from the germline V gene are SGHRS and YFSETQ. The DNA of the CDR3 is TGCGCCAGCAGCTCGGGAGCCGGGACAGAGTTTTGGGGCTACACCTTC. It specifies CASSSGAGTEFWGYTF.

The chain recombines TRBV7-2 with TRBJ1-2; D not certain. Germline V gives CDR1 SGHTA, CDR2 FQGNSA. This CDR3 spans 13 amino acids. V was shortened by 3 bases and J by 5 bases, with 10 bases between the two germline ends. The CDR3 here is CASSFEAKYGYTF. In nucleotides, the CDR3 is TGTGCCAGCAGCTTTGAGGCGAAATATGGCTACACCTTC.

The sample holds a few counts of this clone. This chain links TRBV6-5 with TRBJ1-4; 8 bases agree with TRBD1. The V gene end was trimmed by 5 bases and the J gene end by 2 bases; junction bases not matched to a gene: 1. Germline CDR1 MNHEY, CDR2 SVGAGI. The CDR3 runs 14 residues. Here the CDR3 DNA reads TGTGCCAGCAGTCGACAGGGGACTAATGAAAAACTGTTTTTT. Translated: CASSRQGTNEKLFF.

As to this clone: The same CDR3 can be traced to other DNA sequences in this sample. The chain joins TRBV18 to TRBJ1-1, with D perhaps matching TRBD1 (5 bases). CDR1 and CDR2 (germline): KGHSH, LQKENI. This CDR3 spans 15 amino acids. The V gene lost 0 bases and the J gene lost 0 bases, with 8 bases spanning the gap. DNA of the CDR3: TGTGCCAGCTCACCACCCAGGGCGCTGAACACTGAAGCTTTCTTT. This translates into CASSPPRALNTEAFF.

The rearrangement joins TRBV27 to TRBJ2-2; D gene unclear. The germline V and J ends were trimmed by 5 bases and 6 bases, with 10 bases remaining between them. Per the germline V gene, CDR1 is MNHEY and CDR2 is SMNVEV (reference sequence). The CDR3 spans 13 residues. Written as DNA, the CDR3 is TGTGCCAGCAGTCCCTTCGACTCCGGGGAGCTGTTTTTT. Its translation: CASSPFDSGELFF.

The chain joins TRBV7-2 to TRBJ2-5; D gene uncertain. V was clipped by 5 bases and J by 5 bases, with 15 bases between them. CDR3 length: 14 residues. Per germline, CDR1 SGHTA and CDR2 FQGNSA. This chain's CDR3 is CASSPMPRWETQYF. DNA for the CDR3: TGTGCCAGCAGCCCGATGCCTAGGTGGGAGACCCAGTACTTC.

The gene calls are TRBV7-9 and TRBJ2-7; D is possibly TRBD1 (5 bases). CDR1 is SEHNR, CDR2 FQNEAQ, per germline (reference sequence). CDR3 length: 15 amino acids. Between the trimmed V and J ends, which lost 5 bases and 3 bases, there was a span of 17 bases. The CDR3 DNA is TGTGCCAGCAGCCCTGGACATAGGGGTCGCTACGAGCAGTACTTC. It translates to CASSPGHRGRYEQYF.

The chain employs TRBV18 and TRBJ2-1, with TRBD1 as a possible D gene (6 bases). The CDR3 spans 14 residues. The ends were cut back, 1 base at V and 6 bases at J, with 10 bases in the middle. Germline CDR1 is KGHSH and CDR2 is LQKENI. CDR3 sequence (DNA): TGTGCCAGCTCACCACTTAGGGGGATCAATGAGCAGTTCTTC. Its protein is CASSPLRGINEQFF.

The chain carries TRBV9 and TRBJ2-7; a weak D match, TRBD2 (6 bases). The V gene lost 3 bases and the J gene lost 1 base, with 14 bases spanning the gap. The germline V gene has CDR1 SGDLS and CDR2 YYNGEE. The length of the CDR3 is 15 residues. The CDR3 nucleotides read TGTGCCAGCAGCGCCTCCCCGACTAGTTCCTACGAGCAGTACTTC. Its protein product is CASSASPTSSYEQYF.

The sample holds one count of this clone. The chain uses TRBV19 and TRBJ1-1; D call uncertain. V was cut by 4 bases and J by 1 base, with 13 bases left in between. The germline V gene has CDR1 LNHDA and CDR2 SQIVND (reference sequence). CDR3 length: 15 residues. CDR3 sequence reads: CASSKTGGGNTEAFF. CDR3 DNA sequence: TGTGCCAGTAGTAAGACGGGTGGAGGGAACACTGAAGCTTTCTTT.

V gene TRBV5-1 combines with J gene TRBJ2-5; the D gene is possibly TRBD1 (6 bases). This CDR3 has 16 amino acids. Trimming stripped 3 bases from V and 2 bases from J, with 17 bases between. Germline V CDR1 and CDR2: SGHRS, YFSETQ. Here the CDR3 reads CASSSGTGNVQETQYF. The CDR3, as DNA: TGCGCCAGCAGCTCAGGCACAGGGAACGTACAAGAGACCCAGTACTTC. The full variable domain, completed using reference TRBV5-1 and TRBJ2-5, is KAGVTQTPRYLIKTRGQQVTLSCSPISGHRSVSWYQQTPGQGLQFLFEYFSETQRNKGNFPGRFSGRQFSNSRSEMNVSTLELGDSALYLCASSSGTGNVQETQYFGPGTRLLVL.

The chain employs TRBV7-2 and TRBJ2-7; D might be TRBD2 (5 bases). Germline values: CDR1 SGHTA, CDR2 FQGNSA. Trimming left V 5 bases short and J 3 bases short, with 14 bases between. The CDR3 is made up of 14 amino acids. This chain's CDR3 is CASSRGLRVYEQYF. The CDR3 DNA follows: TGTGCCAGCAGCCGAGGACTGAGGGTCTACGAGCAGTACTTC.